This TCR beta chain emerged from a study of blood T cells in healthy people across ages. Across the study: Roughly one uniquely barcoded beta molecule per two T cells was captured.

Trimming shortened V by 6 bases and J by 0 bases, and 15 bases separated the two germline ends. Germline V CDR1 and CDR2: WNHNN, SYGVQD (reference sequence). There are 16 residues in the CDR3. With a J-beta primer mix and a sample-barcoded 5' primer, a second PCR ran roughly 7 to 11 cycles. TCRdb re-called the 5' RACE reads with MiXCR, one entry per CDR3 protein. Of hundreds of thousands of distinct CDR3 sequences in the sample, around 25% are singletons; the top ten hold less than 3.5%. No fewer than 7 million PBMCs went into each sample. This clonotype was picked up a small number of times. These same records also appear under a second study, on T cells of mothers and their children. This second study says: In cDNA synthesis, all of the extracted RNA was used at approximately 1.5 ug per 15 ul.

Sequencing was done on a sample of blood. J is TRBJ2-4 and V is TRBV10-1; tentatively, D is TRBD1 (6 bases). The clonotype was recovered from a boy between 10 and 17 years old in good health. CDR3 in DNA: TGCGCCAGCAGCCCCGGCACAGGGTCAGCCAAAAACATTCAGTACTTC. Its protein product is CASSPGTGSAKNIQYF.